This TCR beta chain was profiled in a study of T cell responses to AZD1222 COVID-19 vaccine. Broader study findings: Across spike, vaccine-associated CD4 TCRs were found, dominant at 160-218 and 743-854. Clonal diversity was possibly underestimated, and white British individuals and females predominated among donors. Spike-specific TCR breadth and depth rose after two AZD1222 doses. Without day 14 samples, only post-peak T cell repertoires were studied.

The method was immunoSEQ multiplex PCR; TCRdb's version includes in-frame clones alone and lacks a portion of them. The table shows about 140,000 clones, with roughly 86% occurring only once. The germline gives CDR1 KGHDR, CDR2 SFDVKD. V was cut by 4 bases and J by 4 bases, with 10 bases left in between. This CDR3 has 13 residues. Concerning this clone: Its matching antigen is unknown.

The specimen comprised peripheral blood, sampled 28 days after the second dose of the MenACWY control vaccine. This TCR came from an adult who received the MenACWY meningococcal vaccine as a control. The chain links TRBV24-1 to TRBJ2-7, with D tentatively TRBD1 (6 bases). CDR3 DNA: TGTGCCACCAGTGAGGGGGCGGTGTACGAGCAGTACTTC. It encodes CATSEGAVYEQYF.